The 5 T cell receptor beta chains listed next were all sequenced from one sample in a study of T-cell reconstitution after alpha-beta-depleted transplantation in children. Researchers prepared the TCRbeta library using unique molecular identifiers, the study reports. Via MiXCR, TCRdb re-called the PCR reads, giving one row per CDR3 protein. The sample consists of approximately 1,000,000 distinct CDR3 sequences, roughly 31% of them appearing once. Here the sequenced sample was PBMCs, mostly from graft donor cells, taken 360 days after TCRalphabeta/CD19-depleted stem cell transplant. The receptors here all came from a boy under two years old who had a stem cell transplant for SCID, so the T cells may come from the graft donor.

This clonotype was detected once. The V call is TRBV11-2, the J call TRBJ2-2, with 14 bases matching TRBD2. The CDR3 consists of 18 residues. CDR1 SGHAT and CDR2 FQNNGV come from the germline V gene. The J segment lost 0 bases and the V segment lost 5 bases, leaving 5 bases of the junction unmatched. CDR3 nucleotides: TGTGCCAGCAGCCTGGGACTAGCGGGGGCCGCGAACACCGGGGAGCTGTTTTTT. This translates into CASSLGLAGAANTGELFF.

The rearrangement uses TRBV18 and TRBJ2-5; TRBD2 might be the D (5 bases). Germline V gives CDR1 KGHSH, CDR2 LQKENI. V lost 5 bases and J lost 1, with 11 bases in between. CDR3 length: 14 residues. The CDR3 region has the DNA TGTGCCAGCTCATCCACTAGGGTCCAAGAGACCCAGTACTTC. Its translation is CASSSTRVQETQYF.

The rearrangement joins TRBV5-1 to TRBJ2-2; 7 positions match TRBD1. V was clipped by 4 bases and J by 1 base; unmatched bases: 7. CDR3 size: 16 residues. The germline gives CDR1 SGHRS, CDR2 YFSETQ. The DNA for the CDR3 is TGCGCCAGCAGCGTGACAGGGCTCGGGAACACCGGGGAGCTGTTTTTT. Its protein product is CASSVTGLGNTGELFF.

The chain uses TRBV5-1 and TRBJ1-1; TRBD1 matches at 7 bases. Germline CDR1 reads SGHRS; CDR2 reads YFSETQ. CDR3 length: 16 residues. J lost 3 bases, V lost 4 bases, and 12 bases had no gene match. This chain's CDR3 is CASSPSFHRGHTEAFF. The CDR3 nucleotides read TGCGCCAGCAGCCCCTCGTTCCACAGGGGTCACACTGAAGCTTTCTTT. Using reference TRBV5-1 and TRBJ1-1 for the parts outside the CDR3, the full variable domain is KAGVTQTPRYLIKTRGQQVTLSCSPISGHRSVSWYQQTPGQGLQFLFEYFSETQRNKGNFPGRFSGRQFSNSRSEMNVSTLELGDSALYLCASSPSFHRGHTEAFFGQGTRLTVV.

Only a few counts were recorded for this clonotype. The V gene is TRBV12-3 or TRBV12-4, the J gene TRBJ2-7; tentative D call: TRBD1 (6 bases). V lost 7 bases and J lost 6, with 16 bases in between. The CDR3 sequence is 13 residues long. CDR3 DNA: TGTGCCAGCACCCGGGACACGGACGGCGAGCAGTACTTC. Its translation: CASTRDTDGEQYF.